This record concerns one T cell receptor beta chain sequence. Its antigen target is currently unknown. Per-base quality was not reported, and no clone a single base away is much larger than it. Additional DNA sequences in this sample encode the identical CDR3. This sample stems from a study of shared clonotypes between healthy human individuals (dated by TCRdb to between 2020 and 2021). Some background on the complete study: The cohort included three men and a couple of women between 18 and 49 years of age. Blood TCR repertoires of about 5 healthy adults were deeply sequenced to estimate repertoire size and the extent of clonotype sharing between individuals. Different laboratories and diverse techniques were used to prepare libraries and sequence TCR repertoires, to increase sequencing depth and limit assay-specific biases. Per donor, three plates each were used for CD4 naive and CD4 memory, two for CD8 naive, and one for CD8 memory. Between about 0.8 and 8.9 billion PBMCs per donor were obtained by leukapheresis. What the authors observed across the whole study: Based on pairwise subsampling, the degree of clonotype sharing among donors was expected to be affected by sequencing depth. Because the study included a small number of donors, the genetic and exposure-history diversity represented was limited. Even with the large sequencing depth, rarefaction of the sorted-subset datasets indicated that sequencing was incomplete. Naive subsets generally had larger estimated clonotype richness than memory subsets. Sampling was limited to blood, and TCR repertoires in tissue likely differ from TCR repertoires in blood. Clonotypes shared by all four sorted-subset donors showed higher generation probabilities than non-shared clonotypes. About 5% of naive CD4, around 3.5% of naive CD8, roughly 2.4% of memory CD4, and approximately 0.4% of memory CD8 clonotypes were shared across several donors.

CDR1 and CDR2 are read off the germline V gene as SGHRS and YFSETQ. Trimming takes 5 bases off V and 1 base off J; junction bases not matched to a gene: 3. The cysteine opens and the phenylalanine closes a CDR3 of 14 amino acids. The CDR3 DNA has 42 bases and is translated from base 1. Using the deep immunoSEQ assay, TCR CDR3 regions were amplified from genomic DNA by multiplex PCR. For each cell subset, the extracted genomic DNA was distributed evenly across all wells of several immunoSEQ 96-well plates, and each plate served as one replicate. For sorted subsets, about 200 ng genomic DNA, equal to 30,000 to 35,000 T cell genomes, was loaded into each replicate PCR. Purified libraries were quantified with a Qubit 3.0 fluorometer, sized on a Bioanalyzer 2100, and re-quantified with the KAPA Library Quantification kit. A separate single-read 150-cycle Illumina NextSeq 550 flow cell was used to sequence each immunoSEQ 96-well plate. In the source study's methods: Because only junctional sequences without quality scores were contained in the immunoSEQ output, filtering matching that applied to full-length reads could not be performed. Sequences were annotated with PyIR, a Python wrapper for IgBLAST v1.9, using IMGT germline references to assign V/J genes and CDR3. Reads were removed for weak V/J assignments (E-value above 1e-6), missing CDR3, stop codons, out-of-frame junctions, or ambiguous translated residues. V3J clonotypes were defined as sequences sharing an identical inferred V gene, J gene, and CDR3 amino acid sequence. The percentage overlap between two repertoires was calculated by dividing the number of shared unique clonotypes by the size of the smaller repertoire. Richness of each repertoire was evaluated using RTK rarefaction, the Chao1 estimator, and Recon v2.1 estimates of unobserved clonotypes. Generation probabilities were computed with OLGA for all TCRbeta clonotypes obtained by the gDNA method from a handful of donors. TCRdb retrieved this table from immuneACCESS and kept in-frame rearrangements only. Not all clones are present; in checked studies, unresolved V genes account for under half, and no reason is known for the remainder. V, J and clone size are those of that table, while D and trimming were read from the DNA. The sample profile shows 2,100,000 or so clones; 90% to 97% of them were found once. The ten largest clones add up to around 0.13% of the sample.

Healthy HIV-negative adults with no recently reported acute infections or vaccinations were included as donors. Every donor was a Caucasian adult living in Nashville, Tennessee, USA. Magnetic negative selection was used to enrich CD4+ T cells, after which naive cells were positively selected on CD45RA and the negative fraction became the memory subset. Blood was obtained by leukapheresis, after which PBMCs were separated by Ficoll-Histopaque density gradient centrifugation and cryopreserved in liquid nitrogen vapor phase. Analytical flow cytometry was used to check the purity and quantity of every magnetically sorted T cell population. Genomic DNA was isolated from each sorted fraction and quantified by UV absorbance on a Nanodrop 2000c.

The sequenced sample was naive CD4+ T cells sorted from blood. In the paper's terms, the cell subset or site label means: CD45RA+ positively selected. The TCR sequence derives from a man between 18 and 35 years old in good health. The sequence joins TRBV5-1 to TRBJ2-3; TRBD1 lines up with 8 middle nucleotides. The CDR3 is CASSGQGGTDTQYF. The bases read TGCGCCAGCAGTGGACAGGGAGGCACAGATACGCAGTATTTT.